This T cell receptor beta chain was identified in a study of T cells expressing NK-cell markers. Study in general: CD3+CD56+NKG2C+, CD3+CD56+NKG2C- and CD3+CD56-NKG2C+ T cells, once sorted, supplied the TCR beta repertoires.

Comments on this clonotype: Antigen: not known.

Findings of the study overall: One observes that, in a handful of donors, these clonotypes were also the leading ones within the CD3+CD56-NKG2C+ fraction.

As the method of synthesis, 5'RACE template switching with UMIs yielded TCR beta cDNA. TCRdb reanalyzed the 5' RACE reads, giving one entry per CDR3 protein sequence and no DNA. This sample's table has about 150,000 distinct CDR3 sequences. The CDR3 loop spans 15 amino acids. Germline values: CDR1 MGHRA, CDR2 YSYEKL. The chain uses TRBV4-1 and TRBJ2-3. The sequence was obtained from a woman in her forties or fifties in good health. Sequenced input: blood T cells: a sorted CD56 or NKG2C T cell subset, CD4+ or CD8+ T cells, or bulk PBMC T cells (not recorded which). This chain's CDR3 is CASSHKDGSTDTQYF.